Included here is one TCR beta chain sequence, with context. Its specificity is unknown. The data were taken from a study of siplizumab effects on memory and regulatory T cells. TCRdb's copy holds only in-frame clones and misses some; the assay was immunoSEQ multiplex PCR. Here the sample spans just under 85,000 clones, roughly 89% being singletons. Points from the study as a whole: Among mappable alloreactive CD4+ clones, the Treg-derived fraction averaged approximately 73% with siplizumab versus about 26% in controls.

The germline V gene encodes CDR1 SGHRS and CDR2 YFSETQ. The CDR3 loop spans 14 amino acids. Trimming cost V 7 bases and J 5 bases, with 15 bases left between them. The chain joins TRBV5-1 to TRBJ1-4; the D gene is possibly TRBD1 (6 bases). The receptor comes from a human donor in good health. Material for sequencing was Tregs sorted from blood. The CDR3 region is CASAPGVNNEKLFF. CDR3 nucleotide sequence: TGCGCCAGCGCCCCAGGGGTGAACAATGAAAAACTGTTTTTT. Variable domain in full (rest from reference TRBV5-1 and TRBJ1-4): KAGVTQTPRYLIKTRGQQVTLSCSPISGHRSVSWYQQTPGQGLQFLFEYFSETQRNKGNFPGRFSGRQFSNSRSEMNVSTLELGDSALYLCASAPGVNNEKLFFGSGTQLSVL.